This passage covers 28 T cell receptor beta chains from one sample sequenced in a study of a mutant IDH1 vaccine in newly diagnosed glioma. Sequenced by immunoSEQ multiplex PCR; TCRdb stores in-frame clones only, minus some. This table holds more than 35,000 clones, about 76% found once. Time point of the sample: week 35, safety follow-up. The content of each vaccine dose was 300 ug of mutant IDH1 20-mer peptide, and topical imiquimod accompanied it. Their target antigens are unknown. The sample in question was PBMCs, obtained from a glioma patient whose treatment included an IDH1 peptide vaccine. The receptors here all came from a middle-aged woman with glioma. Some clones in this sample may be carry-over from other donors' samples.

The chain carries TRBV5-1 and TRBJ1-1; 11 bases are shared with TRBD1. Germline V gene sequence: CDR1 SGHRS, CDR2 YFSETQ. CDR3 size: 16 residues. Trimming cost V 4 bases and J 1 base; bases outside gene matches: 6. CDR3 DNA: TGCGCCAGCAGCCCTGGACAGGGGGCACAGAACACTGAAGCTTTCTTT. The encoded protein is CASSPGQGAQNTEAFF.

This chain connects TRBV4-2 to TRBJ2-5; the match to TRBD1 covers 7 bases. There are 16 residues in the CDR3. Trimming took 3 bases from V and 4 from J; bases not matched to a gene: 11. The germline CDR1 and CDR2 sequences are LGHNA and YNFKEQ. The DNA of the CDR3 is TGTGCCAGCAGCCACGGACCGGGACAGCTAGGAGAGACCCAGTACTTC. Amino acid sequence: CASSHGPGQLGETQYF.

This clone showed up just a few times. This rearrangement joins TRBV5-4 to TRBJ1-1, with TRBD1 as a possible D gene (5 bases). Germline V lookup: CDR1 SGHNT, CDR2 YYREEE (reference sequence). There are 13 residues in the CDR3. Trimming cost V 3 bases and J 1 base, with 7 bases left between them. The CDR3 here is CASSWQGNTEAFF. For the CDR3, the DNA is TGTGCCAGCAGCTGGCAGGGGAACACTGAAGCTTTCTTT. Supplemented by reference TRBV5-4 and TRBJ1-1, the full variable domain reads ETGVTQSPTHLIKTRGQQVTLRCSSQSGHNTVSWYQQALGQGPQFIFQYYREEENGRGNFPPRFSGLQFPNYSSELNVNALELDDSALYLCASSWQGNTEAFFGQGTRLTVV.

This chain uses TRBV5-4 with TRBJ2-2; D is possibly TRBD2 (5 bases). The CDR3 spans 16 residues. Germline lookup yields CDR1 SGHNT and CDR2 YYREEE (reference sequence). Deletions cut 4 bases from V and 6 bases from J, with 19 bases between. The CDR3 DNA is TGTGCCAGCAGCATACCCGGGGTGGGTGGGTCCGGGGAGCTGTTTTTT. It yields the protein CASSIPGVGGSGELFF.

The chain recombines TRBV5-6 with TRBJ2-5, with 8 bases matching TRBD2. The junction had 4 bases not matched to a gene; V was cut back by 4 bases and J by 2 bases. Germline CDR1 and CDR2: SGHDT and YYEEEE. This CDR3 spans 14 amino acids. The CDR3, as DNA: TGTGCCAGCAGCGAAACGGGGGGGCAAGAGACCCAGTACTTC. Protein: CASSETGGQETQYF.

The chain couples TRBV29-1 to TRBJ2-3; D gene ambiguous. V was clipped by 1 base and J by 6 bases, with 20 bases between them. The CDR3 length is 16 residues. Per the germline V gene, CDR1 is SQVTM and CDR2 is ANQGSEA. The CDR3 nucleotides are TGCAGCGTTGAAGCCCTCGGGCCCCTGAGAGAGGATACGCAGTATTTT. Translated, it gives CSVEALGPLREDTQYF.

This chain uses TRBV19 with TRBJ2-7; no clear D. Germline loops: CDR1 LNHDA, CDR2 SQIVND (reference sequence). The V end lost 8 bases, the J end lost 0 bases, and 5 bases lay between the germline ends. This CDR3 contains 11 residues. CDR3: CASSSSYEQYF. CDR3 sequence (DNA): TGTGCCAGTTCCAGCTCCTACGAGCAGTACTTC. The variable domain in full, with the rest retrieved from reference TRBV19 and TRBJ2-7, is DGGITQSPKYLFRKEGQNVTLSCEQNLNHDAMYWYRQDPGQGLRLIYYSQIVNDFQKGDIAEGYSVSREKKESFPLTVTSAQKNPTAFYLCASSSSYEQYFGPGTRLTVT.

This clone appeared a few times. The CDR3 spells CASSDPPNYGYTF. CDR3 in DNA: TGTGCCAGCAGTGATCCCCCTAACTATGGCTACACCTTC. The gene calls are TRBV6-1 and TRBJ1-2, with D hard to call. Trimming shortened V by 3 bases and J by 0 bases, and 5 bases separated the two germline ends. CDR3 length: 13 amino acids. Germline V gene sequence: CDR1 MNHNS, CDR2 SASEGT.

The chain recombines TRBV7-2 with TRBJ1-2; D possibly corresponds to TRBD1 (5 bases). The V gene lost 8 bases and the J gene lost 5 bases, with 12 bases spanning the gap. The CDR3 covers 12 residues. From germline, CDR1 is SGHTA and CDR2 FQGNSA. CDR3 nucleotide sequence: TGTGCCAGCCACCGGGACCCTTATGGCTACACCTTC. It codes for CASHRDPYGYTF. Combining the CDR3 with reference TRBV7-2 and TRBJ1-2 gives the whole variable domain GAGVSQSPSNKVTEKGKDVELRCDPISGHTALYWYRQSLGQGLEFLIYFQGNSAPDKSGLPSDRFSAERTGGSVSTLTIQRTQQEDSAVYLCASHRDPYGYTFGSGTRLTVV.

J is TRBJ1-1 and V is TRBV4-1; TRBD1 might be the D (5 bases). The CDR3 runs 16 residues. The V end was cut by 3 bases, the J end by 8 bases, with 22 bases between. Looked up from germline, CDR1 is MGHRA and CDR2 is YSYEKL. The CDR3 DNA reads as TGCGCCAGCAGCCAGCAGGGTTGGGGGATGCTATCGGAAGCTTTCTTT. Translation gives CASSQQGWGMLSEAFF.

This clone turned up a few times. This sequence joins TRBV10-3 and TRBJ2-2; 7 bases fit TRBD2. V trimming: 8 bases; J trimming: 6 bases; junction bases outside the gene matches: 9. The CDR3 is 14 amino acids. Germline V gene data show CDR1 as ENHRY and CDR2 as SYGVKD. The chain's CDR3 is CAIPGGSEAGELFF. The DNA for the CDR3 is TGTGCCATCCCCGGCGGGAGCGAGGCCGGGGAGCTGTTTTTT.

Here the CDR3 DNA reads TGTGCCAGCAGCCTTATTACCCTCCCCGGGGGACACACTGAAGCTTTCTTT. This codes for CASSLITLPGGHTEAFF. The chain combines TRBV7-6 with TRBJ1-1, with a possible D match to TRBD1 (5 bases). The CDR3 loop spans 17 amino acids. CDR1 and CDR2 from the germline V gene are SGHVS and FNYEAQ. Trimming cost V 5 bases and J 3 bases, with 22 bases left between them.

The chain links TRBV9 to TRBJ1-3, with TRBD1 identical over 7 bases. V lost 2 bases, J lost 4 bases, and 9 bases stayed unmatched. This CDR3 is 16 amino acids long. CDR1 and CDR2 (germline): SGDLS, YYNGEE. This CDR3 is CASSVSLQGDGNTIYF. The CDR3 nucleotides are TGTGCCAGCAGCGTCAGTTTGCAGGGGGACGGAAACACCATATATTTT.

The chain has TRBV2 and TRBJ2-3; D not resolved. Trimming took 9 bases from V and 0 from J, leaving 10 bases between them. The length of the CDR3 is 13 residues. CDR1 and CDR2 from the germline V gene are SNHLY and FYNNEI. This chain's CDR3 is CARGQASTDTQYF. The CDR3 coding sequence is TGTGCCAGAGGGCAGGCTAGCACAGATACGCAGTATTTT.

This sequence joins TRBV2 and TRBJ2-3; D is unclear. V lost 7 bases and J lost 1, with 12 bases in between. Germline lookup yields CDR1 SNHLY and CDR2 FYNNEI. CDR3 length: 14 amino acids. The CDR3 sequence is CASKEQAGTDTQYF. DNA for the CDR3: TGTGCCAGCAAGGAGCAGGCGGGCACAGATACGCAGTATTTT.

The chain uses TRBV9 and TRBJ1-4; D uncertain. Trimming removed 0 bases from V and 8 bases from J, with 11 bases in between. Germline CDR1 is SGDLS and CDR2 is YYNGEE. CDR3 length equals 14 residues. As DNA, the CDR3 is TGTGCCAGCAGCGTAGGAACTCTATCGGAAAAACTGTTTTTT. Residues: CASSVGTLSEKLFF.

The V call is TRBV5-4, the J call TRBJ1-4; 11 positions agree with TRBD1. This CDR3 has 17 residues. The V and J ends lost 3 bases and 5 bases, in that order; junction bases with no gene match: 9. Germline V CDR1 and CDR2: SGHNT, YYREEE (reference sequence). This CDR3 reads CASSYGTGGLGNEKLFF. For the CDR3, the DNA is TGTGCCAGCAGCTACGGGACAGGGGGTCTTGGGAATGAAAAACTGTTTTTT.

This chain links TRBV10-3 with TRBJ2-1, with 11 bases that match TRBD1. The germline gives CDR1 ENHRY, CDR2 SYGVKD. The ends lost 6 bases at V and 0 bases at J; junction bases unmatched: 7. The CDR3 has 17 residues. In DNA form, the CDR3 reads TGTGCCATCAGCTCATCCGGGACAGGGGGCTCCTACAATGAGCAGTTCTTC. Encoded protein: CAISSSGTGGSYNEQFF.

This clone appeared a single time. The genes are TRBV4-2 and TRBJ2-3; possible D gene TRBD1, 5 bases. The CDR3 length is 15 residues. Germline CDR1 is LGHNA and CDR2 is YNFKEQ. The ends were cut back, 4 bases at V and 1 base at J, with 12 bases in the middle. CDR3 residues: CASSLTARGTDTQYF. The CDR3 DNA follows: TGTGCCAGCAGCCTGACAGCAAGGGGCACAGATACGCAGTATTTT.

In this sample, this clone turned up once. The V and J genes are TRBV25-1 and TRBJ2-3; D could derive from TRBD1 or TRBD2 (5 bases each). V was pared by 4 bases and J by 2 bases, with 16 bases between. This CDR3 has 16 amino acids. Germline V gene sequence: CDR1 MGHDK, CDR2 SYGVNS. For the CDR3, the DNA is TGTGCCAGCAGTGCCCCCGGGACGACAGACACAGATACGCAGTATTTT. Translating gives CASSAPGTTDTDTQYF. The full variable domain, with the rest looked up from reference TRBV25-1 and TRBJ2-3, is EADIYQTPRYLVIGTGKKITLECSQTMGHDKMYWYQQDPGMELHLIHYSYGVNSTEKGDLSSESTVSRIRTEHFPLTLESARPSHTSQYLCASSAPGTTDTDTQYFGPGTRLTVL.

The chain couples TRBV5-6 to TRBJ2-5; 9 nucleotides align to TRBD2. Per the germline V gene, CDR1 is SGHDT and CDR2 is YYEEEE. V lost 3 bases, J lost 9 bases, and 9 bases stayed unmatched. The CDR3 covers 14 residues. CDR3 in DNA: TGTGCCAGCAGCTCTTACGGGACTAGCCGGGCCCAGTACTTC. Its protein is CASSSYGTSRAQYF.

This clone was seen a single time. The chain combines TRBV6-5 with TRBJ1-1, with D hard to call. CDR3 size: 13 residues. V was pared by 4 bases and J by 0 bases, with 6 bases between. Looked up from germline, CDR1 is MNHEY and CDR2 is SVGAGI. Written as DNA, the CDR3 is TGTGCCAGCAGTTTAGGAGTGAACACTGAAGCTTTCTTT. Amino acids: CASSLGVNTEAFF.

The chain carries TRBV29-1 and TRBJ2-1, with 10 bases fitting TRBD2. The CDR3 loop spans 14 amino acids. V was pared by 6 bases and J by 4 bases, with 6 bases of the junction left unmatched. Germline V gives CDR1 SQVTM, CDR2 ANQGSEA. The CDR3 loop is CSVSSGGIYNEQFF. CDR3 DNA: TGCAGCGTCTCTAGCGGGGGAATATACAATGAGCAGTTCTTC.

The count of this clone is one. The rearrangement links TRBV27 to TRBJ2-5; no clear D gene. The CDR3 spans 12 residues. The germline CDR1 and CDR2 sequences are MNHEY and SMNVEV (reference sequence). Trimming left V 6 bases short and J 5 bases short, with 10 bases between. The CDR3, as DNA: TGTGCCAGCAGAGTCGGGTGGGAGACCCAGTACTTC. Amino acid sequence: CASRVGWETQYF.

DNA for the CDR3: TGTGCCAGCAGCTTAAAACAGAAAGCCTACAATGAGCAGTTCTTC. This codes for CASSLKQKAYNEQFF. The chain recombines TRBV7-9 with TRBJ2-1; D remains unclear. Trimming removed 2 bases at V and 2 bases at J, with 10 bases between. From germline, CDR1 is SEHNR and CDR2 FQNEAQ (reference sequence). CDR3 length: 15 amino acids. The full variable domain, rest sourced from reference TRBV7-9 and TRBJ2-1, is DTGVSQNPRHKITKRGQNVTFRCDPISEHNRLYWYRQTLGQGPEFLTYFQNEAQLEKSRLLSDRFSAERPKGSFSTLEIQRTEQGDSAMYLCASSLKQKAYNEQFFGPGTRLTVL.

The V call is TRBV19, the J call TRBJ2-6; 8 bases map to TRBD1. The CDR3 extends over 16 amino acids. CDR1 and CDR2 (germline): LNHDA, SQIVND (reference sequence). The V gene end was trimmed by 7 bases and the J gene end by 0 bases; junction bases not matched to a gene: 5. In nucleotides, the CDR3 is TGTGCCAGTACCAGACAGGGGAGCTCTGGGGCCAACGTCCTGACTTTC. Protein: CASTRQGSSGANVLTF.

This clone was detected a few times. The J gene is TRBJ1-1, the V gene TRBV15; D may be TRBD1 (5 bases). The V end was cut by 5 bases, the J end by 6 bases, with 16 bases between. The CDR3 consists of 14 residues. Looked up from germline, CDR1 is LNHNV and CDR2 is YYDKDF (reference sequence). CDR3 DNA: TGTGCCACCAGCGAGAGCAGGGAATATTCTGAAGCTTTCTTT. This codes for CATSESREYSEAFF.

The gene calls are TRBV7-3 and TRBJ2-2; the D is unclear. The V gene lost 0 bases and the J gene lost 5 bases, with 4 bases spanning the gap. Germline V gives CDR1 SGHTA, CDR2 FQGTGA. The CDR3 extends over 13 amino acids. The CDR3 region has the DNA TGTGCCAGCAGCTTAACCCATACCGGGGAGCTGTTTTTT. This codes for CASSLTHTGELFF.